A single sample gave rise to the 32 T cell receptor beta chains below, sequenced in a study of T-cell reconstitution after alpha-beta-depleted transplantation in children. The TCRbeta library incorporated unique molecular identifiers. TCRdb redid the calling of the PCR reads with MiXCR, one entry per CDR3 protein. The sample lists about 590,000 distinct CDR3 sequences, 13% occurring once. The sample was PBMCs, mostly from graft donor cells, taken 360 days after TCRalphabeta/CD19-depleted stem cell transplant. The receptor set was obtained from a male patient aged 5 to 17 who had a stem cell transplant for acute myeloid leukemia, so the T cells may come from the graft donor.

Only a few counts were recorded for this clonotype. This sequence joins TRBV20-1 and TRBJ2-3, with D possibly TRBD2 on 6 matching bases. The germline CDR1 and CDR2 sequences are DFQATT and SNEGSKA (reference sequence). The CDR3 is 15 residues long. V was clipped by 3 bases and J by 2 bases, with 15 bases between them. CDR3 coding DNA: TGCAGTGCTAGGGGCATAGCGGTCATCACAGATACGCAGTATTTT. Its protein is CSARGIAVITDTQYF.

This clonotype was counted many times. The chain joins TRBV7-9 to TRBJ2-4; D is uncertain. Per germline, CDR1 SEHNR and CDR2 FQNEAQ (reference sequence). The ends were cut back, 1 base at V and 0 bases at J, with 4 bases in the middle. The CDR3 runs 14 residues. CDR3 DNA: TGTGCCAGCAGCTTAGAGCTAGCCAAAAACATTCAGTACTTC. Translating it yields CASSLELAKNIQYF.

This clonotype occurred many times. V and J are TRBV29-1 and TRBJ2-5; perhaps D is TRBD1 or TRBD2 (5 bases each). CDR1 is SQVTM and CDR2 is ANQGSEA in the germline V gene. The CDR3 has 13 amino acids. Trimming removed 7 bases at V and 2 bases at J, with 14 bases between. The CDR3 sequence is CSGGINPQETQYF. The CDR3 DNA reads TGCAGCGGGGGGATCAACCCACAAGAGACCCAGTACTTC.

This clonotype was detected many times. The V gene is TRBV7-3, the J gene TRBJ2-1; TRBD2 is a possible D gene (5 bases). This CDR3 has 15 residues. Germline CDR1 reads SGHTA; CDR2 reads FQGTGA. V was pared by 5 bases and J by 0 bases, with 11 bases between. The CDR3 DNA reads as TGTGCCAGCAGCCCGAGGGTATCCTCCTACAATGAGCAGTTCTTC. Its translation is CASSPRVSSYNEQFF. The whole variable domain, remainder taken from reference TRBV7-3 and TRBJ2-1, is GAGVSQTPSNKVTEKGKYVELRCDPISGHTALYWYRQSLGQGPEFLIYFQGTGAADDSGLPNDRFFAVRPEGSVSTLKIQRTERGDSAVYLCASSPRVSSYNEQFFGPGTRLTVL.

The chain recombines TRBV28 with TRBJ2-7; 9 bases align to TRBD2. Germline V gene data show CDR1 as MDHEN and CDR2 as SYDVKM. Trimming took 6 bases from V and 0 from J; bases not matched to a gene: 6. The CDR3 contains 15 residues. CDR3 residues: CASRPSGRSSYEQYF. The CDR3 nucleotides are TGTGCCAGCAGACCCAGCGGGAGGTCCTCCTACGAGCAGTACTTC.

This clonotype was counted a few times. The CDR3 reads CASSLTLLQGMGFRDTQYF. The CDR3 DNA reads as TGTGCCAGCAGCTTAACGTTACTCCAGGGGATGGGGTTTAGAGATACGCAGTATTTT. The chain combines TRBV7-3 with TRBJ2-3; D may be TRBD1 (6 bases). CDR3 length: 19 amino acids. From germline, CDR1 is SGHTA and CDR2 FQGTGA. V lost 0 bases and J lost 5, with 24 bases in between.

The rearrangement uses TRBV24-1 and TRBJ2-1; D might be TRBD1 or TRBD2, each matching 5 bases. This CDR3 has 17 amino acids. The V end lost 2 bases, the J end lost 0 bases, and 13 bases lay between the germline ends. Germline values: CDR1 KGHDR, CDR2 SFDVKD. CDR3 loop: CATSDWGGSSSYNEQFF. Written as DNA, the CDR3 is TGTGCCACCAGTGATTGGGGCGGGTCCAGCTCCTACAATGAGCAGTTCTTC.

This chain uses TRBV7-9 with TRBJ2-3; D not certain. The germline CDR1 and CDR2 sequences are SEHNR and FQNEAQ (reference sequence). V dropped 0 bases and J dropped 8 bases, with 15 bases sitting between them. There are 15 residues in the CDR3. CDR3 protein: CASSLASSITGTQYF. CDR3 nucleotide sequence: TGTGCCAGCAGCTTAGCCTCATCCATCACGGGTACGCAGTATTTT. Variable domain in full (rest from reference TRBV7-9 and TRBJ2-3): DTGVSQNPRHKITKRGQNVTFRCDPISEHNRLYWYRQTLGQGPEFLTYFQNEAQLEKSRLLSDRFSAERPKGSFSTLEIQRTEQGDSAMYLCASSLASSITGTQYFGPGTRLTVL.

This clonotype was observed a handful of times. The chain is built from TRBV10-3 and TRBJ1-2, with 7 bases that match TRBD1. Germline CDR1 reads ENHRY; CDR2 reads SYGVKD. With 0 bases clipped from V and 2 bases from J, the junction kept 0 bases outside the gene matches. The CDR3 covers 14 residues. As DNA, the CDR3 is TGTGCCATCAGTGAGTCGACAGGGAACTATGGCTACACCTTC. Its translation: CAISESTGNYGYTF.

This clonotype occurred many times. The CDR3 DNA is TGCAGTGCTGGATCATACAGGGAGCAGTACTTC. Its protein product is CSAGSYREQYF. V is TRBV20-1 and J is TRBJ2-7; D may be TRBD1 (5 bases). With 5 bases removed from V and 7 bases from J, the gap between germline ends came to 12 bases. Germline values: CDR1 DFQATT, CDR2 SNEGSKA (reference sequence). The CDR3 spans 11 residues.

This sequence joins TRBV20-1 and TRBJ2-1; 8 bases agree with TRBD2. J gave up 8 bases and V 0 bases, and 9 bases lay outside the gene matches. This CDR3 is 15 amino acids long. Per the germline V gene, CDR1 is DFQATT and CDR2 is SNEGSKA (reference sequence). CDR3 residues: CSAREGYSGIHEQFF. The CDR3, as DNA: TGCAGTGCTAGAGAGGGCTATAGCGGGATCCATGAGCAGTTCTTC.

The table lists this clonotype with many counts. The gene calls are TRBV28 and TRBJ2-7; D is perhaps TRBD1 or TRBD2 (5 bases each). This CDR3 has 13 amino acids. CDR1 MDHEN and CDR2 SYDVKM come from the germline V gene. The V end lost 8 bases, the J end lost 4 bases, and 15 bases lay between the germline ends. The CDR3 loop is CASSGTPPYEQYF. CDR3 sequence (DNA): TGTGCCAGCTCCGGGACCCCCCCTTACGAGCAGTACTTC.

The V and J genes are TRBV11-2 and TRBJ2-7; TRBD2 matches at 11 bases. The CDR3 runs 19 residues. Germline-derived CDR1 and CDR2 are SGHAT and FQNNGV. With V trimmed by 2 bases and J by 1 base, 13 bases remained unmatched. In DNA form, the CDR3 reads TGTGCCAGCAGCTTAAGACGCCTAGCGGGAGGTCTGAGTTCCTACGAGCAGTACTTC. Translation: CASSLRRLAGGLSSYEQYF.

In this sample, this clonotype turned up a few times. The rearrangement joins TRBV14 to TRBJ2-5; 7 bases line up with TRBD2. J gave up 5 bases and V 3 bases, and 15 bases lay outside the gene matches. CDR1 is SGHDN and CDR2 is FVKESK in the germline V gene. The length of the CDR3 is 17 residues. This chain's CDR3 is CASSHDKAGSLEETQYF. The CDR3, as DNA: TGTGCCAGCAGCCATGATAAAGCGGGAAGTTTAGAGGAGACCCAGTACTTC.

This clonotype was observed a handful of times. The gene calls are TRBV28 and TRBJ1-2, with D possibly matching TRBD1 (5 bases). Germline V gives CDR1 MDHEN, CDR2 SYDVKM. CDR3 length equals 16 residues. V was cut by 0 bases and J by 2 bases, with 13 bases left in between. DNA for the CDR3: TGTGCCAGCAGTTTATGGCGGCAGGGTTTAAACTATGGCTACACCTTC. This translates into CASSLWRQGLNYGYTF.

This clonotype occurred many times. This rearrangement joins TRBV5-1 to TRBJ2-1; perhaps D is TRBD1 or TRBD2 (5 bases each). In germline, CDR1 is SGHRS, CDR2 YFSETQ. The CDR3 contains 13 residues. V lost 6 bases and J lost 7, with 14 bases in between. In DNA form, the CDR3 reads TGCGCCAGCAACGGGGCCGCTACTAATGAGCAGTTCTTC. Its translation: CASNGAATNEQFF.

The chain carries TRBV5-5 and TRBJ2-7; D is possibly TRBD1 (5 bases). The CDR3 sequence is 14 residues long. With 2 bases removed from V and 1 base from J, the gap between germline ends came to 10 bases. Per germline, CDR1 SGHKS and CDR2 YYEKEE (reference sequence). The CDR3, as DNA: TGTGCCAGCAGCTTACACGCAGGGTCCTACGAGCAGTACTTC. Encoded protein: CASSLHAGSYEQYF.

This chain joins TRBV29-1 and TRBJ2-7; TRBD2 might be the D (5 bases). The V end was cut by 4 bases, the J end by 6 bases, with 16 bases between. The V gene's germline CDR1 is SQVTM and CDR2 ANQGSEA. The CDR3 contains 13 residues. For the CDR3, the DNA is TGCAGCGTTGGAGGCATCGCCGGGGTCGAGCAGTACTTC. It translates to CSVGGIAGVEQYF.

This clonotype occurred a few times. The chain employs TRBV10-3 and TRBJ2-1, with 14 positions matching TRBD2. After removal of 1 base from V and 0 bases from J, the junction contained 2 bases not matched to a gene. The germline V gene encodes CDR1 ENHRY and CDR2 SYGVKD. The CDR3 spans 18 residues. CDR3 in DNA: TGTGCCATCAGTGAGTTCGGGACTAGCGGGAGCTCCTACAATGAGCAGTTCTTC. Residues: CAISEFGTSGSSYNEQFF.

This clonotype was seen ten or more times. The V gene is TRBV6-2 or TRBV6-3, the J gene TRBJ2-1, with a possible D match to TRBD2 (6 bases). The CDR3 is made up of 17 amino acids. Between the trimmed V and J ends, which lost 0 bases and 2 bases, there was a span of 14 bases. Germline V gives CDR1 MNHEY, CDR2 SVGEGT. The CDR3 region is CASSYSRGGRTYNEQFF. The CDR3 DNA reads TGTGCCAGCAGTTACTCGAGAGGAGGGAGGACCTACAATGAGCAGTTCTTC.

This sequence joins TRBV28 and TRBJ1-1; the D is unclear. Germline V lookup: CDR1 MDHEN, CDR2 SYDVKM. There are 12 residues in the CDR3. Trimming removed 8 bases from V and 5 bases from J, with 12 bases in between. CDR3 nucleotides: TGTGCCAGCCTGGCAGGCATGACTGAAGCTTTCTTT. It specifies CASLAGMTEAFF.

The J gene is TRBJ2-7, the V gene TRBV10-3; D is perhaps TRBD1 or TRBD2 (5 bases each). CDR3 size: 15 residues. Germline V gives CDR1 ENHRY, CDR2 SYGVKD. V lost 7 bases and J lost 3, with 19 bases in between. As DNA, the CDR3 is TGTGCCATCAAGGGAACGGGGCCCGAAAACTACGAGCAGTACTTC. Protein product: CAIKGTGPENYEQYF.

There are many counts of this clonotype. DNA for the CDR3: TGCAGCGTTGAAGACACTGAAGCTTTCTTT. This codes for CSVEDTEAFF. This chain joins TRBV29-1 and TRBJ1-1; D call uncertain. The germline CDR1 and CDR2 sequences are SQVTM and ANQGSEA. The CDR3 spans 10 residues. V was pared by 0 bases and J by 4 bases, with 0 bases between.

The chain joins TRBV10-3 to TRBJ2-1; 10 bases fit TRBD2. The junction had 13 bases not matched to a gene; V was cut back by 11 bases and J by 3 bases. CDR1 ENHRY and CDR2 SYGVKD come from the germline V gene. CDR3 length: 16 residues. The CDR3 bases are TGTGCCCCCAAGGAGACTAGCGGGCCCCTCTACAATGAGCAGTTCTTC. This translates into CAPKETSGPLYNEQFF.

The chain joins TRBV12-3 or TRBV12-4 to TRBJ1-4; D unresolved. The CDR3 loop spans 13 amino acids. V was clipped by 6 bases and J by 5 bases, with 10 bases between them. CDR3 amino acids: CASSRRANEKLFF. The CDR3 DNA follows: TGTGCCAGCAGCCGCCGGGCCAATGAAAAACTGTTTTTT.

The rearrangement uses TRBV4-2 and TRBJ2-3; D is unclear. Per the germline V gene, CDR1 is LGHNA and CDR2 is YNFKEQ. The CDR3 has 16 amino acids. Between the trimmed V and J ends, which lost 1 base and 2 bases, there was a span of 13 bases. For the CDR3, the DNA is TGTGCCAGCAGCCAAGTGGGCAGCGAACCCACAGATACGCAGTATTTT. Its protein product is CASSQVGSEPTDTQYF.

The gene calls are TRBV4-2 and TRBJ2-3; D is perhaps TRBD2 (6 bases). The V end was cut by 1 base, the J end by 2 bases, with 16 bases between. The CDR3 is made up of 17 amino acids. Germline V gene sequence: CDR1 LGHNA, CDR2 YNFKEQ. As DNA, the CDR3 is TGTGCCAGCAGCCAAGTGAGGGCGGGACCTCCCACAGATACGCAGTATTTT. Protein product: CASSQVRAGPPTDTQYF.

V gene TRBV12-3 or TRBV12-4 combines with J gene TRBJ2-6; a possible D gene is TRBD1 (6 bases). This CDR3 has 16 residues. Trimming pared 6 bases from V and 0 bases from J, leaving 12 bases between. CDR3 region: CASRPTGASGANVLTF. As DNA, the CDR3 is TGTGCCAGCAGACCGACAGGAGCCTCTGGGGCCAACGTCCTGACTTTC.

This chain uses TRBV4-3 with TRBJ2-1, with TRBD2 as a possible D gene (5 bases). Looked up from germline, CDR1 is LGHNA and CDR2 is YSLEER. The CDR3 has 14 amino acids. Trimming removed 0 bases at V and 8 bases at J, with 11 bases between. The CDR3 loop is CASSQEDFAHEQFF. In DNA form, the CDR3 reads TGCGCCAGCAGCCAAGAGGACTTCGCCCATGAGCAGTTCTTC.

The chain carries TRBV20-1 and TRBJ2-2; 7 nucleotides align to TRBD2. Trimming took 2 bases from V and 1 from J; bases not matched to a gene: 4. The CDR3 totals 15 residues. Per the germline V gene, CDR1 is DFQATT and CDR2 is SNEGSKA (reference sequence). CDR3 sequence reads: CSARQLAGNTGELFF. The CDR3 bases are TGCAGTGCTAGACAATTAGCGGGGAACACCGGGGAGCTGTTTTTT.

This chain joins TRBV6-1 and TRBJ2-7, with D possibly TRBD2 on 6 matching bases. Trimming left V 7 bases short and J 0 bases short, with 16 bases between. Germline lookup yields CDR1 MNHNS and CDR2 SASEGT. There are 15 residues in the CDR3. The CDR3 region is CASTPYVGGSYEQYF. The CDR3 DNA is TGTGCCAGCACCCCCTACGTGGGAGGCTCCTACGAGCAGTACTTC.

The V and J genes are TRBV19 and TRBJ2-1, with 16 bases matching TRBD2. The V gene end was trimmed by 0 bases and the J gene end by 8 bases; junction bases not matched to a gene: 1. The germline CDR1 and CDR2 sequences are LNHDA and SQIVND (reference sequence). CDR3 length equals 16 residues. This chain's CDR3 is CASSIDGTSGRDEQFF. Written as DNA, the CDR3 is TGTGCCAGTAGTATAGACGGGACTAGCGGGAGGGATGAGCAGTTCTTC.